A selection of T cell receptor beta chains follows, all from one sample in a study of blood T cell repertoires in COVID-19. TCRdb's table, derived via immunoSEQ multiplex PCR, lists solely in-frame clones and lacks some. The sample includes 200,000 to 250,000 clones, roughly 90% seen only once; the top ten take about 4%. The source material was PBMCs or T cells enriched from blood (not recorded which). All receptors derive from a woman aged 40 to 49 with acute COVID-19. The CDR3 runs from the conserved cysteine through the conserved F or W. D genes are given only for firm matches. Expanded clones get a size class; other rows say once, few or many, or leave the size out.

TRBV27	once	TRBJ1-4	.	TGTGCCAGCAGTTTAACCCGGACAGTCAATGAAAAACTGTTTTTT	CASSLTRTVNEKLFF
TRBV19	.	TRBJ1-1	.	TGTGCCAGTAGTATTCAGGGGAAGAACACTGAAGCTTTCTTT	CASSIQGKNTEAFF
TRBV3-1/TRBV3-2	few	TRBJ1-3	.	TGTGCCAGCAGCCAAGGGTGGCAGGGTCGAAACACCATATATTTT	CASSQGWQGRNTIYF
TRBV27	.	TRBJ1-2	TRBD1	TGTGCCAGCAGTTTAGGGCGACAGGGGGCGGATGGCTACACCTTC	CASSLGRQGADGYTF
TRBV15	.	TRBJ2-3	.	TGTGCCACCAGCACCCCGGCAGATACGCAGTATTTT	CATSTPADTQYF
TRBV27	.	TRBJ2-1	TRBD1	TGTGCCAGCAGTCCACGGACAGGGGCGAACAATGAGCAGTTCTTC	CASSPRTGANNEQFF
TRBV19	.	TRBJ1-2	TRBD1	TGTGCCAGTAGTGTGACAGGGGCAAACTATGGCTACACCTTC	CASSVTGANYGYTF
TRBV25-1	.	TRBJ2-2	.	TGTGCCAGCAGTGTGGAGGGAAGGGGCCCCGCGAACACCGGGGAGCTGTTTTTT	CASSVEGRGPANTGELFF
TRBV2	.	TRBJ1-2	.	TGTGCCAGCATATTCGACAAGGCTGGTGGCTACACCTTC	CASIFDKAGGYTF
TRBV23-1	.	TRBJ1-1	TRBD1	TGCGCCAGCAGTCAATCCCATTCCGGGACAGCAAACACTGAAGCTTTCTTT	CASSQSHSGTANTEAFF
TRBV6-5	.	TRBJ1-4	.	TGTGCCAGCAGTTATACCACTATGAAAAAACTGTTTTTT	CASSYTTMKKLFF
TRBV28	.	TRBJ1-1	.	TGTGCCAGCAGTTCCGGGGGGACCCCGGCCACTGAAGCTTTCTTT	CASSSGGTPATEAFF
TRBV27	.	TRBJ2-1	TRBD2	TGTGCCAGCAGTTTATCGGGGGGAGCGGGGGGACTATTAATGAACAATGAGCAGTTCTTC	CASSLSGGAGGLLMNNEQFF
TRBV30	.	TRBJ2-2	.	TGTGCCTGGAGGAGAACAGCTGTCGCCGGGGAGCTGTTTTTT	CAWRRTAVAGELFF
TRBV27	few	TRBJ1-1	TRBD1	TGTGCCAGCAGTTTAGCGGGACAGGGATTCTCTGAAGCTTTCTTT	CASSLAGQGFSEAFF
TRBV19	once	TRBJ1-1	.	TGTGCCAGTAGCCAAACGGGAATGAACACTGAAGCTTTCTTT	CASSQTGMNTEAFF
TRBV19	.	TRBJ1-3	.	TGTGCCACCCGAAGGGGGGGATCTGGAAACACCATATATTTT	CATRRGGSGNTIYF
TRBV29-1	.	TRBJ1-5	.	TGCAGCGTTGGGGAGGTGCGGGGTCAGCCCCAGCATTTT	CSVGEVRGQPQHF
TRBV2	.	TRBJ1-1	.	TGTGCCAGCAGTACGTGGGCAGGCACTGAAGCTTTCTTT	CASSTWAGTEAFF
TRBV7-9	.	TRBJ1-2	TRBD1	TGTGCCAGCGGTCATCCCGACAGGGCCTATGGCTACACCTTC	CASGHPDRAYGYTF
TRBV7-3	.	TRBJ2-1	TRBD1	TGTGCCAGCAGCTTAAATTCAGGGGGCTTCAGTGAGCAGTTCTTC	CASSLNSGGFSEQFF
TRBV6-4	.	TRBJ2-2	.	TGTGCCAGCCGACCCACAGGGACCGGGGAGCTGTTTTTT	CASRPTGTGELFF
TRBV29-1	.	TRBJ2-1	TRBD2	TGCGCGGGAGGGAATGAGCAGTTCTTC	CAGGNEQFF
TRBV6-5	.	TRBJ2-2	.	TGTGCCGTGGGGAGGACCGGGGAGCTGTTTTTT	CAVGRTGELFF
TRBV2	.	TRBJ2-2	TRBD1	TGTGCCAGCAGTGGAAACAGGGGGAACACCGGGGAGCTGTTTTTT	CASSGNRGNTGELFF